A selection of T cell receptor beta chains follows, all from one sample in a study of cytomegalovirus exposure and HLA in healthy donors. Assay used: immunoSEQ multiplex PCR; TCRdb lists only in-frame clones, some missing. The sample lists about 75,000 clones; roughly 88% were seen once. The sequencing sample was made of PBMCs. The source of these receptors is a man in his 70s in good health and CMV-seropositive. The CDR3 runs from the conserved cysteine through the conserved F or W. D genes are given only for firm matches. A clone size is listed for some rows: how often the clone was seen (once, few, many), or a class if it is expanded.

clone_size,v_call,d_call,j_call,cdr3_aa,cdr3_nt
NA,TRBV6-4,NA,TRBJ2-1,CASTPFFEQFF,TGTGCCAGCACCCCCTTTTTTGAGCAGTTCTTC
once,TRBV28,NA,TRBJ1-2,CASTKGGGRDYGYTF,TGTGCCAGCACCAAAGGGGGGGGTCGGGACTATGGCTACACCTTC
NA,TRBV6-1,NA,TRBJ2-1,CASSEGSNTLGQFF,TGTGCCAGCAGTGAAGGCAGTAACACGCTAGGTCAGTTCTTC
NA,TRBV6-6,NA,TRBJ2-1,CASSYSISADEQFF,TGTGCCAGCAGTTACTCGATCTCGGCGGATGAGCAGTTCTTC
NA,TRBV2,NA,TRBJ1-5,CASSVRGDNQPQHF,TGTGCCAGCAGTGTAAGGGGCGACAATCAGCCCCAGCATTTT
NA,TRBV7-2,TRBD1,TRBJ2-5,CASSFQGAETQYF,TGTGCCAGCAGCTTCCAGGGGGCAGAGACCCAGTACTTC
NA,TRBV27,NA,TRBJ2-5,CASREWPYQETQYF,TGTGCCAGCAGGGAGTGGCCGTACCAAGAGACCCAGTACTTC
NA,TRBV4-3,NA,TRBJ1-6,CASSPIVGERNSPLHF,TGCGCCAGCAGCCCGATTGTCGGGGAGAGGAATTCACCCCTCCACTTT
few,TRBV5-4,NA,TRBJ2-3,CASSLTLAVDTQYF,TGTGCCAGCAGCTTGACCCTAGCAGTAGATACGCAGTATTTT
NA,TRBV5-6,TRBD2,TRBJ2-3,CASSLRTSGASTDTQYF,TGTGCCAGCAGCTTGAGGACTAGCGGGGCCAGCACAGATACGCAGTATTTT
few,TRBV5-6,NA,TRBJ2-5,CASSYGGPSQETQYF,TGTGCCAGCAGCTACGGGGGGCCTAGCCAAGAGACCCAGTACTTC
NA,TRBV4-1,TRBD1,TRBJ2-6,CASSQDRGLGANVLTF,TGCGCCAGCAGCCAGGACAGGGGGCTTGGGGCCAACGTCCTGACTTTC
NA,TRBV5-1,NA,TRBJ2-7,CASSWRTVGSEQYF,TGCGCCAGCAGCTGGAGGACAGTCGGTTCGGAGCAGTACTTC
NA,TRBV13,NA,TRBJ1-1,CASSPRGGNTEAFF,TGTGCCAGCAGCCCGAGAGGGGGTAACACTGAAGCTTTCTTT
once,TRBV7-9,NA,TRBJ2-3,CASSLGVPAVQQYF,TGTGCCAGCAGCTTAGGTGTCCCTGCGGTGCAGCAGTATTTT
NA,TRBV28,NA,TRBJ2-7,CASSLATGEGYEQYF,TGTGCCAGCAGTTTAGCAACCGGGGAAGGCTACGAGCAGTACTTC
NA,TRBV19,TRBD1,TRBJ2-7,CASRAGTGGSEQYF,TGTGCCAGTAGAGCCGGGACAGGGGGCTCCGAGCAGTACTTC